The source of this T cell receptor (beta chain) is a study of cytomegalovirus exposure and HLA in healthy donors. 13 Jbeta primers and 60 Vbeta primers were used for the PCR. Here immunoSEQ multiplex PCR was the method, and the copy in TCRdb shows in-frame clones only, minus some. The sample lists about 130,000 clones; 6.5% to 9.5% were seen once. The V end lost 6 bases, the J end lost 4 bases, and 15 bases lay between the germline ends. The CDR3 is made up of 14 amino acids. Germline CDR1 MNHEY, CDR2 SVGAGI. Specimen: PBMCs. The TCR sequence derives from a man aged 35 to 55 in good health and CMV-seronegative. The rearrangement uses TRBV6-5 and TRBJ2-5, with a possible D match to TRBD2 (6 bases). The DNA for the CDR3 is TGTGCCAGCAGGACCAACCTAGCGCCAGAGACCCAGTACTTC. This encodes CASRTNLAPETQYF.